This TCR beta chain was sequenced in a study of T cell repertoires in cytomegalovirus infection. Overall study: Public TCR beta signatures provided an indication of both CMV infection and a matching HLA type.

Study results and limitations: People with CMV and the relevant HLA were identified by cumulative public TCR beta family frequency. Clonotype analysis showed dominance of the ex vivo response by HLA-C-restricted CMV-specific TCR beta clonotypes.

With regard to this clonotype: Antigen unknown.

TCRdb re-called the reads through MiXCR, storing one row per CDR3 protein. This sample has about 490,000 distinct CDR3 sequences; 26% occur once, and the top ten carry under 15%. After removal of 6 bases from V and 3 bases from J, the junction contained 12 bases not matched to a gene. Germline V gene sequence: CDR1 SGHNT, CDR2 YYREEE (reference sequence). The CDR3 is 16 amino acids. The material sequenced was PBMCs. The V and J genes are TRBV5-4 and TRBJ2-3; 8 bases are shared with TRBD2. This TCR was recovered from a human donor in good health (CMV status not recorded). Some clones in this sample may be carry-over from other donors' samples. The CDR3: CASIPKAGVGTDTQYF. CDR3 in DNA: TGTGCCAGCATCCCAAAAGCGGGAGTCGGGACAGATACGCAGTATTTT.